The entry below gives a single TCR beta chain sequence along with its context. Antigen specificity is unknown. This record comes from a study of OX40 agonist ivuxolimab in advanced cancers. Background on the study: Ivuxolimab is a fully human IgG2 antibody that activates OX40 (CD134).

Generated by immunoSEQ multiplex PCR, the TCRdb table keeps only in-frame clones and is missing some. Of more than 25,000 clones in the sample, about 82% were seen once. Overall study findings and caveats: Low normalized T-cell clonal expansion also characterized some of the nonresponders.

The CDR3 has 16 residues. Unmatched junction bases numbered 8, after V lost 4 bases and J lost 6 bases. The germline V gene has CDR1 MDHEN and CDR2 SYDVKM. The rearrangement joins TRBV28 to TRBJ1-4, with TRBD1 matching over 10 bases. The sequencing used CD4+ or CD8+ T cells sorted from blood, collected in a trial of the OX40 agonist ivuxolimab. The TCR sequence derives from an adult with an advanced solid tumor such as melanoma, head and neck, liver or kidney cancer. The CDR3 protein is CASSYPSGTGDEKLFF. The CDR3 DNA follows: TGTGCCAGCAGTTACCCGTCAGGGACAGGGGATGAAAAACTGTTTTTT.